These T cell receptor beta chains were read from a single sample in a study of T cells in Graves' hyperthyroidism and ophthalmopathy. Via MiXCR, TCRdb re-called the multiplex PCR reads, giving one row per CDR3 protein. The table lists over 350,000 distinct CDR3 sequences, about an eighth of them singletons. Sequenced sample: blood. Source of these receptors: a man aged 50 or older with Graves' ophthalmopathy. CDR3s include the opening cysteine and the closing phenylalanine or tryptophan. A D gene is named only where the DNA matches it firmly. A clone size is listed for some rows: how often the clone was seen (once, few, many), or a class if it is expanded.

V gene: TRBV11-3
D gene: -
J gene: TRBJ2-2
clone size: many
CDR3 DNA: TGTGCCAGCAGCTTAGATCCGCAGGCCGCGAACACCGGGGAGCTGTTTTTT
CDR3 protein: CASSLDPQAANTGELFF

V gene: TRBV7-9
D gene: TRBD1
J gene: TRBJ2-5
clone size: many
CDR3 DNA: TGTGCCAGCAGCGCGTGGACAGGACAAGAGACCCAGTACTTC
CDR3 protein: CASSAWTGQETQYF

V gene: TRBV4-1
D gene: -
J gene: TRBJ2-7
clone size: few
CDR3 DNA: TGCGCCAGCAGCCAAGGGGATTGGGGAGGCGAGCAGTACTTC
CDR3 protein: CASSQGDWGGEQYF

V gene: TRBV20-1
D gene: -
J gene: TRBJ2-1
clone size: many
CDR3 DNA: TGCAGTGCTAGGAGTCCTCCCTACAATGAGCAGTTCTTC
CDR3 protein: CSARSPPYNEQFF

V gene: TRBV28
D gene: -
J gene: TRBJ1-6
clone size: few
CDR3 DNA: TGTGCCAGCAAATCGGTCTTGGGATCACCCCTCCACTTT
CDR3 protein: CASKSVLGSPLHF

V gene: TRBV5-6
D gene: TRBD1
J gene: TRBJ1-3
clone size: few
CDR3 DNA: TGTGCCAGCAGCCACGGGACAGGGGGCCCTGGAAACACCATATATTTT
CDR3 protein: CASSHGTGGPGNTIYF

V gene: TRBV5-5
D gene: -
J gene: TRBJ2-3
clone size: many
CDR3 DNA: TGTGCCAGCAGCTTGTCAGGGGCAGATACGCAGTATTTT
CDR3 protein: CASSLSGADTQYF

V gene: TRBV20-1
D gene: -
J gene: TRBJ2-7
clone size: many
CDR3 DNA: TGCAGTGCTAGAGCGACTGAATCCTACGAGCAGTACTTC
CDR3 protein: CSARATESYEQYF

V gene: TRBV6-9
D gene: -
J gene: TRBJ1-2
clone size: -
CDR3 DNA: TGTGCCAGCAGTTACGGGCGAGTTCCTTATGGCTACACCTTC
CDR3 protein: CASSYGRVPYGYTF

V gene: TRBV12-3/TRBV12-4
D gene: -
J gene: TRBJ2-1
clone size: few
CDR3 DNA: TGTGCCAGCAGTTCGTCCCGGTGGGCGGGTTTCTACAATGAGCAGTTCTTC
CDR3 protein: CASSSSRWAGFYNEQFF

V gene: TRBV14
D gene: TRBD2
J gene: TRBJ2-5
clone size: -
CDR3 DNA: TGTGCCAGCAGCCAACTAGCGGGAGAAGAGACCCAGTACTTC
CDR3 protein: CASSQLAGEETQYF

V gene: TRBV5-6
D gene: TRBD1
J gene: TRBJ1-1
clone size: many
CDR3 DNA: TGTGCCAGCAGCTTGGCCGGCGGGACAGGGGTATCCGACACTGAAGCTTTCTTT
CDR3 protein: CASSLAGGTGVSDTEAFF

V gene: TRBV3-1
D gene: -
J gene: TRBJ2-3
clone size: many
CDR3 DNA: TGTGCCAGCAGTCCGGGCCCCTCGGAGACGCAGTATTTT
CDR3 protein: CASSPGPSETQYF

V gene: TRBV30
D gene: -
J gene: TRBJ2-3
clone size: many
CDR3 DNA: TGTGCCTGGAGTGTAGCCACAGATACGCAGTATTTT
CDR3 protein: CAWSVATDTQYF

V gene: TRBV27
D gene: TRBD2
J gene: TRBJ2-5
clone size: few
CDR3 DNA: TGTGCCAGCAGTTTATCTCTACCGGGACTAGTAGTTCAAGAGACCCAGTACTTC
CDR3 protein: CASSLSLPGLVVQETQYF

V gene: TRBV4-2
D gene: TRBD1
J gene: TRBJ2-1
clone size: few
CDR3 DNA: TGTGCCAGCAGCCAAGGTCCTCCGGGACAGGGGGCTTACAATGAGCAGTTCTTC
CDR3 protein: CASSQGPPGQGAYNEQFF

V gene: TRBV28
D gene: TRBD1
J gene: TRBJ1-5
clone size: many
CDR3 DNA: TGTGCCAGCAGACAACAGGGGAGCTTACAGCCCCAGCATTTT
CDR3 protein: CASRQQGSLQPQHF

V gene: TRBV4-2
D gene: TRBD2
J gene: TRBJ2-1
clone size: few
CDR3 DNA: TGTGCCAGCAGCCAAAGGGAATTGGCGGGAGGAGGCAATGAGCAGTTCTTC
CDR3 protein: CASSQRELAGGGNEQFF

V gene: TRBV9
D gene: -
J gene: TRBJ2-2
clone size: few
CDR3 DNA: TGTGCCAGCAGCGTTGGGGTTGCGGGCACCGGGGAGCTGTTTTTT
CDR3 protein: CASSVGVAGTGELFF

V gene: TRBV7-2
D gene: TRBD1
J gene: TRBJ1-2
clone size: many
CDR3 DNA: TGTGCCAGCAGCCAACCGGGACAGAGCTATGGCTACACCTTC
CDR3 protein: CASSQPGQSYGYTF

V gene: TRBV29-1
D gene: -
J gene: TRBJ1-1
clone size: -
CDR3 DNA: TGCAGCGTTGGTAGGCCCCCTGAAGCTTTCTTT
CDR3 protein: CSVGRPPEAFF

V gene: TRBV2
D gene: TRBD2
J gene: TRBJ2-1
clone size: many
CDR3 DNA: TGTGCCAGCAGTGCCCCGAGACTAGCGGGAGGGGACAATGAGCAGTTCTTC
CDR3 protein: CASSAPRLAGGDNEQFF

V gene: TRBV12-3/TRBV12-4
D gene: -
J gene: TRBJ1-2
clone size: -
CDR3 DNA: TGTGCCAGCAGTTTCGAGACAACCGCGAACTATGGCTACACCTTC
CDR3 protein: CASSFETTANYGYTF

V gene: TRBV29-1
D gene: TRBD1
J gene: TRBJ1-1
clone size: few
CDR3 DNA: TGCAGCGTCACGGGACAGTTTCTCGGAGCTTTCTTT
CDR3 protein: CSVTGQFLGAFF

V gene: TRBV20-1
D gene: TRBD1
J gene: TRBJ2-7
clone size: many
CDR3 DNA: TGCAGTGCTGGGGACAGGAGCTCCTACGAGCAGTACTTC
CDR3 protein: CSAGDRSSYEQYF

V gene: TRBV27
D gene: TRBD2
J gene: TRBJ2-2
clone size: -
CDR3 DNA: TGTGCCAGCAGTCCAAAGGGGGTGGGAGCAGGAAGGCGGGCTAGCGGGAGCACCGGGGAGCTGTTTTTT
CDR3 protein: CASSPKGVGAGRRASGSTGELFF

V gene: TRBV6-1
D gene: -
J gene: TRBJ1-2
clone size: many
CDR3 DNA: TGTGCCAGCAATCCTCGAGGTTCATCAAGACAGGACCTTAACTATGGCTACACCTTC
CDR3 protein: CASNPRGSSRQDLNYGYTF

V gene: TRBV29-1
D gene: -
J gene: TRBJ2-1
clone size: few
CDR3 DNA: TGCAGCGCCCTCTCAGGTGGACTAAACAATGAGCAGTTCTTC
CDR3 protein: CSALSGGLNNEQFF

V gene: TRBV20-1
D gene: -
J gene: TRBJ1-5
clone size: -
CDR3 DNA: TGCAGTGCCGCTATACGGACAGGCAATCAGCCCCAGCATTTT
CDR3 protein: CSAAIRTGNQPQHF

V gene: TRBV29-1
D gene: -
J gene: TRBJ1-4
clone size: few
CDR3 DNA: TGCAGCGTTGAAGATCGCGGAGCAACTAATGAAAAACTGTTTTTT
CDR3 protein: CSVEDRGATNEKLFF

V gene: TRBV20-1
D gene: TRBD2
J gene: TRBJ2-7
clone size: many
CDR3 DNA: TGCAGTGCTACTAGCGGGGGCTACGAGCAGTACTTC
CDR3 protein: CSATSGGYEQYF

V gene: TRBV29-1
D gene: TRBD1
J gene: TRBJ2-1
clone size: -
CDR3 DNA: TGCAGCGGCCGGGACAGTCTCTACAATGAGCAGTTCTTC
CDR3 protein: CSGRDSLYNEQFF

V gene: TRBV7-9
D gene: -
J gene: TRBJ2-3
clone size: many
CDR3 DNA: TGTGCCAGCAGCACACGCGGGGCTAGCACAGATACGCAGTATTTT
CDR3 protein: CASSTRGASTDTQYF

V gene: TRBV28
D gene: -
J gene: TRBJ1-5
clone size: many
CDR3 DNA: TGTGCCAGCAGTAGGCAGGAACATCGGAATAGCAATCAGCCCCAGCATTTT
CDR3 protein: CASSRQEHRNSNQPQHF

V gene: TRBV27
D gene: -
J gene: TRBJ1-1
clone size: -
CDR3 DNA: TGTGCCAGCAGTCTAAGGGTGGTTGGCACTGAAGCTTTCTTT
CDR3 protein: CASSLRVVGTEAFF

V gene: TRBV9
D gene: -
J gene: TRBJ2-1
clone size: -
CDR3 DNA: TGTGCCAGCAGCGTAGAGGCAGCATACAATGAGCAGTTCTTC
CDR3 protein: CASSVEAAYNEQFF

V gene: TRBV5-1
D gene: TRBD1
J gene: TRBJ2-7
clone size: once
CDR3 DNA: TGCGCCAGCAGCTCAGGGACAGGGGGTTACCACGAGCAGTACTTC
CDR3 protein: CASSSGTGGYHEQYF

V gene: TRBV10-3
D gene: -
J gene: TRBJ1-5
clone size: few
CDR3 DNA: TGTGCCATCAGTGAATCGGGACTAGCCTACTCCAATCAGCCCCAGCATTTT
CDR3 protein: CAISESGLAYSNQPQHF

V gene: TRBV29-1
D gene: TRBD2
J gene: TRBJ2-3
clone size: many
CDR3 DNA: TGCAGCGTTGTTAGCGGGAGCGTGAATTTAGATACGCAGTATTTT
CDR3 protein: CSVVSGSVNLDTQYF

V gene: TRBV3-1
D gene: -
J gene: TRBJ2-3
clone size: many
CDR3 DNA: TGTGCCAGCAGCCAAGGCACAGTGGTCACAGATACGCAGTATTTT
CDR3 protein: CASSQGTVVTDTQYF

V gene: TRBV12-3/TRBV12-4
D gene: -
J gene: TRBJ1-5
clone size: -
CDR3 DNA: TGTGCCAGCAGTCCCCTGGGTCCTGGCAATCGGCCCCAGGATTTT
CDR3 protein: CASSPLGPGNRPQDF

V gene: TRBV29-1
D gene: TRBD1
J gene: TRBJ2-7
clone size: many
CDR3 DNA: TGCAGCGTTGAGACAGGGGGATACGAGCAGTACTTC
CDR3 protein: CSVETGGYEQYF

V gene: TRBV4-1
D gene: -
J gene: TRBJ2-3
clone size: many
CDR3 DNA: TGTGCCAGCAGTCAATCAGATACGCAGTATTTT
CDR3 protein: CASSQSDTQYF

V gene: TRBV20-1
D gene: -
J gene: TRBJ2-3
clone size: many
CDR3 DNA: TGCAGTGCTAGAGCGGGAGAGTGGGATACGCAGTATTTT
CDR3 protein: CSARAGEWDTQYF

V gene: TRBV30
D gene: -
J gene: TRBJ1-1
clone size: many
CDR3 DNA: TGTGCCTGGAAACAGGGCCCTGGTGTTGAAGCTTTCTTT
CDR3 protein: CAWKQGPGVEAFF

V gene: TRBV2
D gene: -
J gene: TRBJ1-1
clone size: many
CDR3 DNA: TGTGCCAGCAGTGCCAGCGCAATAGAAGCTTTCTTT
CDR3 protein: CASSASAIEAFF

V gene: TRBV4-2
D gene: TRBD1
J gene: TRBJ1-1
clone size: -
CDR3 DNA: TGTGCCAGCAGCCAACCAGGGGGCGGGGACACTGAAGCTTTCTTT
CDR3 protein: CASSQPGGGDTEAFF

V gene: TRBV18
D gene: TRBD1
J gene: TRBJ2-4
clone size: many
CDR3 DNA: TGTGCCAGCTCACCACAACAGGGGGCGCAAAACATTCAGTACTTC
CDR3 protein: CASSPQQGAQNIQYF

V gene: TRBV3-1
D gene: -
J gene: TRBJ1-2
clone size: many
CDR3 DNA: TGTGCCAGCAGCCAATCCGAATGGGGATCTGGCTACACCTTC
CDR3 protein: CASSQSEWGSGYTF

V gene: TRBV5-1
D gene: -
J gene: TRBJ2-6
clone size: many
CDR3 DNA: TGCGCCAGCAGCTGGACAACTAAAGGCACTGGGGCCAACGTCCTGACTTTC
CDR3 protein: CASSWTTKGTGANVLTF

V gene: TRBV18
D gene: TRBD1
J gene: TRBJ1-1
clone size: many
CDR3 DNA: TGTGCCAGCTCACCCGGGACAGGGAAGGGGATCACTGAAGCTTTCTTT
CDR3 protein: CASSPGTGKGITEAFF

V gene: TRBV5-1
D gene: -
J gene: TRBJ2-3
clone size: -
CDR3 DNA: TGCGCCAGCAGCCTGCAGACATTTGCTAGCGAGTCTTACACAGATACGCAGTATTTT
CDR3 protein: CASSLQTFASESYTDTQYF

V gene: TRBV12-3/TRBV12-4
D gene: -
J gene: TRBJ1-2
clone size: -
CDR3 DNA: TGTGCCAGCAGTTTCGGTCAGTTCTATGGCTACACCTTC
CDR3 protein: CASSFGQFYGYTF